The sample holds a few counts of the clone carrying this T cell receptor beta chain. Its antigen is still unknown. The record originates from a study of cytomegalovirus exposure and HLA in healthy donors. In the PCR, 60 Vbeta and 13 Jbeta primers were used. Libraries were prepared by immunoSEQ multiplex PCR; TCRdb keeps only in-frame clonotypes and omits some of them. The data contain about 130,000 clones, around 8.5% of them singletons. Study-wide results and caveats: A later analysis showed that HLA-associated TCR beta chains had undergone more clonal expansion than equally common others.

V gave up 3 bases and J gave up 1 base, with 6 bases separating them. The CDR3 runs 13 residues. Germline V lookup: CDR1 SGHTA, CDR2 FQGNSA. The receptor was isolated from a man aged 35-49 years in good health and CMV-seronegative. The rearrangement links TRBV7-2 to TRBJ1-2; D unclear. The sequencing input was PBMCs. DNA for the CDR3: TGTGCCAGCAGCTTCGACTTTAACTATGGCTACACCTTC. Its protein is CASSFDFNYGYTF.